This is a list of T cell receptor beta chains from one sample in a study of identifying expanded T cells in peripheral blood. This table comes from immunoSEQ multiplex PCR, and its TCRdb copy is limited to in-frame clones, with some not included. The sample shows approximately 90,000 clones, approximately 91% of them seen only once. The sequencing sample was made of blood. Receptors originate from a person aged 18 to 69 in good health. CDR3s include the opening cysteine and the closing phenylalanine or tryptophan. Size is stated for part of the rows, as once, few or many counts, or as a class when the clone is expanded.

V: TRBV30; size: once; CDR3: CAWGPRDRVSGELFF
V: TRBV25-1; size: -; CDR3: CASSESGVDSPLHF
V: TRBV6-4; size: -; CDR3: CASTTADTGELFF
V: TRBV6-4; size: few; CDR3: CASSERAVTDTQYF
V: TRBV18; size: -; CDR3: CASSLEGTEAFF
V: TRBV4-1; size: -; CDR3: CASSQRWTALGETQYF
V: TRBV29-1; size: -; CDR3: CSVGGGNLYEQYF
V: TRBV9; size: -; CDR3: CASSVAGLYTDTQYF
V: TRBV5-4; size: -; CDR3: CASSSWGTSSGNTIYF
V: TRBV4-2; size: few; CDR3: CATCIGGESNYGYTF
V: TRBV19; size: -; CDR3: CASSPDSILAGPPLHF
V: TRBV28; size: once; CDR3: CASSGGAGGFSYGYTF
V: TRBV19; size: -; CDR3: CASTPREGAGYEQYF
V: TRBV5-1; size: -; CDR3: CASSFPLDQETQYF
V: TRBV5-4; size: -; CDR3: CASSLNLAVYEQYF
V: TRBV5-4; size: -; CDR3: CASSRGTSGSLNTGELFF
V: TRBV6-4; size: -; CDR3: CLTGTGHNQPQHF
V: TRBV29-1; size: -; CDR3: CSVLAGYEQYF
V: TRBV7-3; size: -; CDR3: CASSSGLVGNTIYF
V: TRBV6-4; size: few; CDR3: CASSDSSGSYNEQFF
V: TRBV7-9; size: -; CDR3: CASSVLTGVFENTGELFF
V: TRBV15; size: -; CDR3: CATSFEARSGANVLTF
V: TRBV6-4; size: few; CDR3: CASSDSTSGGADTQYF
V: TRBV19; size: -; CDR3: CASSIDLMSGSQETQYF
V: TRBV19; size: -; CDR3: CASSIYMGSGANVLTF
V: TRBV5-1; size: once; CDR3: CASSGFGARSSGANVLTF
V: TRBV29-1; size: -; CDR3: CSVATSGRGDEQYF
V: TRBV9; size: -; CDR3: CASSDRGTFGNTIYF
V: TRBV30; size: few; CDR3: CAWSSGTGVHEQYF
V: TRBV21-1; size: -; CDR3: CASSKAGRTAGNTIYF
V: TRBV19; size: -; CDR3: CASSISSAANTEAFF
V: TRBV5-1; size: -; CDR3: CASSSHTGNYGYTF
V: TRBV14; size: -; CDR3: CASSQIINGEQFF
V: TRBV5-6; size: -; CDR3: CASSLPRTGGTGELFF